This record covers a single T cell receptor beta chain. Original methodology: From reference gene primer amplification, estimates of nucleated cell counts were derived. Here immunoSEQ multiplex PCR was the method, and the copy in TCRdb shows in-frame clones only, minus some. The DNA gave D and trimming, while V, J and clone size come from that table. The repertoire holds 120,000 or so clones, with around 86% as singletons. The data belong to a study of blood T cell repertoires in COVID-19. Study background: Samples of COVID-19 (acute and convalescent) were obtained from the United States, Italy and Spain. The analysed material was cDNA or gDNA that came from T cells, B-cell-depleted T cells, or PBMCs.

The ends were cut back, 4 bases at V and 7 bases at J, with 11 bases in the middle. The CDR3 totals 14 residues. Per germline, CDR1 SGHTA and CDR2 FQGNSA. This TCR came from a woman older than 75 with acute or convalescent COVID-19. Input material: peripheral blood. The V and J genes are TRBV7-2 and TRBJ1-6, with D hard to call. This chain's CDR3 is CASSSLALNSPLHF. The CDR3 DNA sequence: TGTGCCAGCAGCTCCCTAGCTCTCAATTCACCCCTCCACTTT.